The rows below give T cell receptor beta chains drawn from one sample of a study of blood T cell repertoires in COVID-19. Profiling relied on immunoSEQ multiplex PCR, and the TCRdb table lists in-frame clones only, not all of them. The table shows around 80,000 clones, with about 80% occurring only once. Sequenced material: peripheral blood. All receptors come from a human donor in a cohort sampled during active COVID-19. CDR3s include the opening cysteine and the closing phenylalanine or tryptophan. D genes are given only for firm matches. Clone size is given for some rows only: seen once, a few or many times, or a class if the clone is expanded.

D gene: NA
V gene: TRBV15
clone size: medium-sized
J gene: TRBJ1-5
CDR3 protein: CATSRDKGVNQPQHF
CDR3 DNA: TGTGCCACCAGCAGAGATAAGGGGGTAAATCAGCCCCAGCATTTT

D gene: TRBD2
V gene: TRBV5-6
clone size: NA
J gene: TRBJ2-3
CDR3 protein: CASSSGLAGSTDTQYF
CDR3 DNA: TGTGCCAGCAGCTCGGGACTAGCGGGTTCCACAGATACGCAGTATTTT

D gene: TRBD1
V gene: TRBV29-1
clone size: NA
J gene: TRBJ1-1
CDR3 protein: CSVGTGLNTEAFF
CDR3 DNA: TGCAGCGTCGGGACAGGTTTGAACACTGAAGCTTTCTTT

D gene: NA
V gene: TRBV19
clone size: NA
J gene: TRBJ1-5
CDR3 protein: CASSIVLYSNQPQHF
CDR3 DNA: TGTGCCAGTAGTATTGTGTTATATAGCAATCAGCCCCAGCATTTT

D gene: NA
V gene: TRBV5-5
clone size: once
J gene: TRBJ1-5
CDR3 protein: CASSQIPVGNQPQHF
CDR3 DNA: TGTGCCAGCAGCCAGATCCCCGTGGGCAATCAGCCCCAGCATTTT

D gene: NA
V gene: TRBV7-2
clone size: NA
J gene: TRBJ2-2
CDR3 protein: CASSNQRSTGELFF
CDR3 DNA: TGTGCCAGCAGCAATCAAAGGAGCACAGGGGAGCTGTTTTTT

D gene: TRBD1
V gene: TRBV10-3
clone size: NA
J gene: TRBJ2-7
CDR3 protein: CAINSRDSRLYEQYF
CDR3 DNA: TGTGCCATCAATAGCCGGGACAGCCGCCTCTACGAGCAGTACTTC

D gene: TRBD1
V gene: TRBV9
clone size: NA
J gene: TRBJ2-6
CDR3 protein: CASSGGGQGVSGANVLTF
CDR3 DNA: TGTGCCAGCAGCGGCGGGGGACAGGGGGTGTCTGGGGCCAACGTCCTGACTTTC

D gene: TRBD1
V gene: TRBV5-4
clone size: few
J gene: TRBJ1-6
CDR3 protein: CASSYNRGSSPLHF
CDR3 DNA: TGTGCCAGCAGCTACAACAGGGGTAGTTCACCCCTCCACTTT

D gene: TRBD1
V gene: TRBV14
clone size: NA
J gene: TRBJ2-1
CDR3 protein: CASSQERGTGAYNEQFF
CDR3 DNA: TGTGCCAGCAGCCAAGAACGGGGGACAGGGGCCTACAATGAGCAGTTCTTC

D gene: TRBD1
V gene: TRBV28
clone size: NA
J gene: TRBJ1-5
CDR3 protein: CASSRTGTGGLGQPQHF
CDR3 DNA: TGTGCCAGCAGCCGGACCGGGACAGGGGGCCTGGGGCAGCCCCAGCATTTT

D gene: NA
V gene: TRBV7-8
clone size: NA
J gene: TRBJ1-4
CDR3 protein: CASSLVAQGEKLFF
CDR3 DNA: TGTGCCAGCAGCTTGGTCGCACAGGGTGAAAAACTGTTTTTT

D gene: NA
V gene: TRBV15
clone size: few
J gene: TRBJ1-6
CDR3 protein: CATSRVAGAVVLSPLHF
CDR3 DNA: TGTGCCACCAGCAGAGTGGCGGGGGCGGTGGTGCTTTCACCCCTCCACTTT

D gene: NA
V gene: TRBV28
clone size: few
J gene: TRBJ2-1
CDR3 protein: CASSLYPRTDSSYNEQFF
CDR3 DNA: TGTGCCAGCAGTTTATACCCACGAACTGATAGCTCCTACAATGAGCAGTTCTTC

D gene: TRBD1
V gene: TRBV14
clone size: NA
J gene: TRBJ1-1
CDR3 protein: CASVGQGASGTEAFF
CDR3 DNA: TGTGCCAGCGTCGGACAGGGGGCAAGTGGGACTGAAGCTTTCTTT

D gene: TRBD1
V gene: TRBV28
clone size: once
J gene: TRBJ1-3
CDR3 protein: CASSLGGNRGQAIYF
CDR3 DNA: TGTGCCAGCAGCCTAGGGGGAAACAGGGGGCAGGCCATATATTTT

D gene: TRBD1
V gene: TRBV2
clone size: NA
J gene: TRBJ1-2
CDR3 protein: CASSHGQGYGYTF
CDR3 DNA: TGTGCCAGCAGCCACGGACAGGGCTATGGCTACACCTTC

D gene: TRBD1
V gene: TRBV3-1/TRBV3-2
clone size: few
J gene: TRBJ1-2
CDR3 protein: CASTLSIRTGSSGYTF
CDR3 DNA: TGTGCCAGCACCCTGTCGATCCGGACAGGCTCGAGTGGCTACACCTTC

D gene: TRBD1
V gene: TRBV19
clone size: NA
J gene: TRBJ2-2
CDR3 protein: CASSRVVTGGVTGELFF
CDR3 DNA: TGTGCCAGTAGTAGAGTGGTGACAGGGGGGGTCACCGGGGAGCTGTTTTTT

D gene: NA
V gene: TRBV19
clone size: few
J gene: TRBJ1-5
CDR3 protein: CASNFRRNSNQPQHF
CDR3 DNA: TGTGCCAGTAACTTCCGGCGGAATAGCAATCAGCCCCAGCATTTT

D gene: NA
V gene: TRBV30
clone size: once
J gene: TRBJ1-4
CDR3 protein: CAGIRGPTNEKLFF
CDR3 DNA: TGTGCCGGGATCCGTGGGCCAACTAATGAAAAACTGTTTTTT

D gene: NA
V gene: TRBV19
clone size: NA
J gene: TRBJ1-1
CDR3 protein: CASSIVGAGTNTEAFF
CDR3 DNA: TGTGCCAGTAGTATAGTGGGGGCAGGGACGAACACTGAAGCTTTCTTT

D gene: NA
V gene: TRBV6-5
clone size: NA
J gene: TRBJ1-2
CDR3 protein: CASSLSGGRNYGYTF
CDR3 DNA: TGTGCCAGCAGCCTCTCCGGGGGGCGCAACTATGGCTACACCTTC

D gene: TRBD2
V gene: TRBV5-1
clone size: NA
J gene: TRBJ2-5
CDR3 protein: CASSLGAGGRETQYF
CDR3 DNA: TGCGCCAGCAGCTTGGGTGCGGGGGGGCGCGAGACCCAGTACTTC

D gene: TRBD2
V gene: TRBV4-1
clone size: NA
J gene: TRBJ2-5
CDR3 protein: CASSQDRGGLETQYF
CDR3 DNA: TGCGCCAGCAGCCAAGACCGGGGGGGCTTAGAGACCCAGTACTTC

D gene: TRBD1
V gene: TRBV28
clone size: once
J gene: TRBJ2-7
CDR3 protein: CASRRAGGAKYEQYF
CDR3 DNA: TGTGCCAGCAGAAGGGCAGGGGGCGCAAAATACGAGCAGTACTTC

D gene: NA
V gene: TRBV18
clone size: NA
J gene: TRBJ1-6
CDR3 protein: CASSPNRQYGSPLHF
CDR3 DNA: TGTGCCAGCTCCCCGAACAGACAGTATGGTTCACCCCTCCACTTT

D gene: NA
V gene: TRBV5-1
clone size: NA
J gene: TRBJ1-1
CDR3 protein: CASSLAVGDSEAFF
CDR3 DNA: TGCGCCAGCAGCTTGGCGGTAGGGGACTCTGAAGCTTTCTTT

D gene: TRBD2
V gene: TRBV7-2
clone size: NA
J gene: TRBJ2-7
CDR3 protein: CASSSTGGSSYEQYF
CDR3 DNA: TGTGCCAGCAGCTCCACTGGCGGGAGCTCCTACGAGCAGTACTTC

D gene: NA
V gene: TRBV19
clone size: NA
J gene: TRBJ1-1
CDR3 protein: CASSIAGRSTTEAFF
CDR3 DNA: TGTGCCAGTAGTATTGCGGGCAGATCAACGACTGAAGCTTTCTTT

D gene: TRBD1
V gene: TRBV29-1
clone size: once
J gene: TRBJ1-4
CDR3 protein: CSARQGTTNEKLFF
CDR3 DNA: TGCAGCGCAAGACAGGGAACAACTAATGAAAAACTGTTTTTT

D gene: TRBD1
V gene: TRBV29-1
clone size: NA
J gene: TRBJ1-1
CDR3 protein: CSTRTGTTEAFF
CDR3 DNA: TGCAGCACGAGGACAGGGACCACTGAAGCTTTCTTT

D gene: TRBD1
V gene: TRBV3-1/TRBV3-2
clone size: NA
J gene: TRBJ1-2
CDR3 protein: CASSLLGQGEHGYTF
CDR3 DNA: TGTGCCAGCAGCTTACTAGGACAGGGTGAACATGGCTACACCTTC

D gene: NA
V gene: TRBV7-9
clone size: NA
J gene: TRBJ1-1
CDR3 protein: CASSLATDGFKEAFF
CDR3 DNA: TGTGCCAGCAGCTTAGCGACTGACGGTTTTAAAGAAGCTTTCTTT

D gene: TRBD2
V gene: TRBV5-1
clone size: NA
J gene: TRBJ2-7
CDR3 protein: CASSLTSGGASYEQYF
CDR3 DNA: TGCGCCAGCAGCTTGACTAGCGGGGGGGCTTCATACGAGCAGTACTTC

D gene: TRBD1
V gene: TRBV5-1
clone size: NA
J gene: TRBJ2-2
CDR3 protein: CASSFTDRVGGELFF
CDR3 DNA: TGCGCCAGCAGCTTTACGGACAGGGTTGGCGGGGAGCTGTTTTTT

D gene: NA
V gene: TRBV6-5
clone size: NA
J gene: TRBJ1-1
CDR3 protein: CASSYVQGGDTEAFF
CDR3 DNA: TGTGCCAGCAGTTACGTACAGGGAGGGGACACTGAAGCTTTCTTT

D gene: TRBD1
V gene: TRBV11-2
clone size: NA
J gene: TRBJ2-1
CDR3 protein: CASSDLGQGYNEQFF
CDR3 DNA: TGTGCCAGCAGCGACCTGGGACAGGGGTATAATGAGCAGTTCTTC

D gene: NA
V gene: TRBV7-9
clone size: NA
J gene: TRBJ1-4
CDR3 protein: CASSFVQGATNEKLFF
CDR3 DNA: TGTGCCAGCAGCTTCGTTCAGGGCGCGACTAATGAAAAACTGTTTTTT

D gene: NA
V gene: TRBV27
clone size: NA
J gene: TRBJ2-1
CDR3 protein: CASSSAGEQFF
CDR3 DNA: TGTGCCAGCAGTTCCGCCGGTGAGCAGTTCTTC

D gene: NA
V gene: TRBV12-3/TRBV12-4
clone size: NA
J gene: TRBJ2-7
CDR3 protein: CASSSSYEQYF
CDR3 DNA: TGTGCCAGCAGTTCTTCCTACGAGCAGTACTTC

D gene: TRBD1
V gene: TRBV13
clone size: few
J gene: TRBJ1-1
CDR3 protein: CASSFRGGELRAFF
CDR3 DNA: TGTGCCAGCAGCTTCAGAGGGGGCGAACTTCGGGCTTTCTTT

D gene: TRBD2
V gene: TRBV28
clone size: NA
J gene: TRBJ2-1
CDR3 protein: CASSLLGSGGAHEQFF
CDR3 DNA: TGTGCCAGCAGTTTATTGGGTAGCGGGGGGGCCCATGAGCAGTTCTTC

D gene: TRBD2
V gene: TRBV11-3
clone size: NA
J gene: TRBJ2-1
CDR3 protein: CASSTTSGGAYEQFF
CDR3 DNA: TGTGCCAGCAGCACTACTAGCGGGGGGGCCTATGAGCAGTTCTTC

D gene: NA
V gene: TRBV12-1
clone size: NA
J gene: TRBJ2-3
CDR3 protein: CASSFRGTKTDTQYF
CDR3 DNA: TGTGCCAGCAGCTTTAGAGGGACTAAAACAGATACGCAGTATTTT

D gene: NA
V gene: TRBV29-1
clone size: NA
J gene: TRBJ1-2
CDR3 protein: CSVGPEGYTF
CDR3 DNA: TGCAGCGTGGGTCCGGAGGGCTACACCTTC

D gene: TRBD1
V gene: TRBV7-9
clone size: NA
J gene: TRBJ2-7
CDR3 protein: CASSPQGGSYEQYF
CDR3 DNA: TGTGCCAGCAGCCCACAGGGGGGCTCCTACGAGCAGTACTTC

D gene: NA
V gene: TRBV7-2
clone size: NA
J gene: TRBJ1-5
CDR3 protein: CASSLGGHSNQPQHF
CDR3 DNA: TGTGCCAGCAGCTTAGGCGGACATAGCAATCAGCCCCAGCATTTT

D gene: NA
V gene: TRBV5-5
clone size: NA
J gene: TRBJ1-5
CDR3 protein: CASSLTGLGDRSQPQHF
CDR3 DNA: TGTGCCAGCAGCTTGACCGGTTTGGGTGACAGGAGTCAGCCCCAGCATTTT

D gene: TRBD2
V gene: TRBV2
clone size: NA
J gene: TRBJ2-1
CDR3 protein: CASSGPGLPAYNEQFF
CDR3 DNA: TGTGCCAGCAGTGGCCCGGGACTACCAGCCTACAATGAGCAGTTCTTC

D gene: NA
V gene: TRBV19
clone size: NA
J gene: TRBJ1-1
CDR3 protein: CASKHPTMTEAFF
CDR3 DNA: TGTGCCAGTAAACATCCGACTATGACTGAAGCTTTCTTT

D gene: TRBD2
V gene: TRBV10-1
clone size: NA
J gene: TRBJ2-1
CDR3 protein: CASSDGLAGVSYNEQFF
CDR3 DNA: TGCGCCAGCAGTGACGGACTAGCGGGGGTGTCCTACAATGAGCAGTTCTTC

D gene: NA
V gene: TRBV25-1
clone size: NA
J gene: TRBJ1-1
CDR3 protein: CASSETGGTEAFF
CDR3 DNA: TGTGCCAGCAGTGAAACAGGTGGTACTGAAGCTTTCTTT